This T cell receptor (beta chain) is from a study of response to subunit inactivated influenza vaccine. One entry per CDR3 protein results from TCRdb running MiXCR on the RT-PCR reads. The table shows more than 550,000 distinct CDR3 sequences, with about 11% occurring only once. Trimming shortened V by 7 bases and J by 2 bases, and 11 bases separated the two germline ends. From germline, CDR1 is SGDLS and CDR2 YYNGEE. CDR3 length: 13 residues. The sample was also linked to a second study, of T cells expressing NK-cell markers. Per that paper: It was by 5'RACE template switching with UMIs that TCR beta cDNA was made. Cells sorted as CD3+CD56+NKG2C+, CD3+CD56+NKG2C- and CD3+CD56-NKG2C+ T cells supplied the TCR beta repertoires. Among several donors, these clonotypes also ranked first in the CD3+CD56-NKG2C+ fraction. Certain NKG2C+ T cell clones were expanded, and their HCMV specificity remained unclear.

The starting material was PBMCs from blood, obtained on the day of vaccination. The receptor was isolated from a man aged 50 or older who received an inactivated influenza vaccine. The chain couples TRBV9 to TRBJ2-3; the D gene is possibly TRBD1 (5 bases). CDR3 loop: CASGATVTDTQYF. CDR3 sequence (DNA): TGTGCCAGCGGCGCGACAGTCACAGATACGCAGTATTTT.